Listed below are T cell receptor beta chains from one sample, sequenced in a study of blood T cell repertoires in COVID-19. Clones were read by immunoSEQ multiplex PCR, and TCRdb kept only the in-frame ones, dropping some. The sample holds roughly 230,000 clones, 90% seen once. The sequenced material came from peripheral blood. These receptors came from a woman aged 60-75 years with COVID-19, enrolled during active disease. Both conserved end residues are part of each CDR3. A D gene is named only where the DNA matches it firmly. Clone sizes are given selectively: once, few, many, or a class where the clone is expanded.

d_gene: TRBD1
j_gene: TRBJ1-5
v_gene: TRBV6-2/TRBV6-3
abundance: few
CDR3aa: CASSYEGTGDQPQHF
CDR3nt: TGTGCCAGCAGTTACGAAGGGACAGGGGACCAGCCCCAGCATTTT

d_gene: -
j_gene: TRBJ1-4
v_gene: TRBV5-3
abundance: -
CDR3aa: CARRARDGPPTVGEKLFF
CDR3nt: TGTGCCAGAAGAGCCAGGGATGGACCCCCCACAGTGGGGGAAAAACTGTTTTTT

d_gene: -
j_gene: TRBJ1-6
v_gene: TRBV11-2
abundance: once
CDR3aa: CASSLRSSYNSPLHF
CDR3nt: TGTGCCAGCAGCCTACGTTCCTCCTATAATTCACCCCTCCACTTT

d_gene: TRBD2
j_gene: TRBJ2-4
v_gene: TRBV18
abundance: -
CDR3aa: CASSPGASGAVQYF
CDR3nt: TGTGCCAGCTCACCAGGGGCTAGCGGCGCGGTTCAGTACTTC

d_gene: -
j_gene: TRBJ1-3
v_gene: TRBV5-4
abundance: -
CDR3aa: CASSLAGGNTIYF
CDR3nt: TGTGCCAGCAGCTTGGCCGGGGGGAACACCATATATTTT

d_gene: -
j_gene: TRBJ2-1
v_gene: TRBV19
abundance: -
CDR3aa: CASSRGSGETYNEQFF
CDR3nt: TGTGCCAGTAGTCGGGGTAGTGGCGAAACCTACAATGAGCAGTTCTTC

d_gene: TRBD2
j_gene: TRBJ2-2
v_gene: TRBV7-8
abundance: once
CDR3aa: CASSLGLAGTKGAGELFF
CDR3nt: TGTGCCAGCAGCTTAGGACTAGCGGGGACCAAGGGGGCCGGGGAGCTGTTTTTT

d_gene: -
j_gene: TRBJ2-1
v_gene: TRBV5-1
abundance: -
CDR3aa: CASSLRWGGMNEQFF
CDR3nt: TGCGCCAGCAGCTTGAGGTGGGGGGGCATGAATGAGCAGTTCTTC

d_gene: -
j_gene: TRBJ1-1
v_gene: TRBV10-3
abundance: -
CDR3aa: CAIRRTENTEAFF
CDR3nt: TGTGCCATCAGGAGGACAGAGAACACTGAAGCTTTCTTT

d_gene: -
j_gene: TRBJ1-5
v_gene: TRBV6-2/TRBV6-3
abundance: -
CDR3aa: CASSYSVFRESNQPQHF
CDR3nt: TGTGCCAGCAGTTACTCGGTTTTCCGGGAGAGCAATCAGCCCCAGCATTTT

d_gene: -
j_gene: TRBJ1-6
v_gene: TRBV4-3
abundance: -
CDR3aa: CASSQDTGSRNSPLHF
CDR3nt: TGCGCCAGCAGCCAAGATACGGGAAGCAGGAATTCACCCCTCCACTTT

d_gene: -
j_gene: TRBJ2-1
v_gene: TRBV7-6
abundance: few
CDR3aa: CASSTTGPSSYNEQFF
CDR3nt: TGTGCCAGCAGCACCACAGGTCCTAGCTCCTACAATGAGCAGTTCTTC

d_gene: TRBD2
j_gene: TRBJ2-1
v_gene: TRBV6-5
abundance: -
CDR3aa: CASRDSGVYNEQFF
CDR3nt: TGTGCCAGCAGAGATAGCGGGGTCTACAATGAGCAGTTCTTC

d_gene: -
j_gene: TRBJ1-2
v_gene: TRBV18
abundance: -
CDR3aa: CASSNSFAGYTF
CDR3nt: TGTGCCAGCTCAAACTCATTCGCTGGCTACACCTTC

d_gene: TRBD2
j_gene: TRBJ2-1
v_gene: TRBV28
abundance: -
CDR3aa: CASSPSGAPYNEQFF
CDR3nt: TGTGCCAGCAGCCCTAGCGGGGCACCCTACAATGAGCAGTTCTTC

d_gene: -
j_gene: TRBJ1-6
v_gene: TRBV3-1/TRBV3-2
abundance: -
CDR3aa: CASSQTTGINSPLHF
CDR3nt: TGTGCCAGCAGCCAGACGACGGGGATCAATTCACCCCTCCACTTT

d_gene: -
j_gene: TRBJ1-4
v_gene: TRBV6-5
abundance: -
CDR3aa: CASRREAANEKLFF
CDR3nt: TGTGCAAGTCGGCGAGAAGCGGCTAATGAAAAACTGTTTTTT

d_gene: -
j_gene: TRBJ2-6
v_gene: TRBV27
abundance: -
CDR3aa: CASTKSRADGANVLTF
CDR3nt: TGTGCCAGCACTAAATCCAGGGCAGATGGGGCCAACGTCCTGACTTTC

d_gene: TRBD1
j_gene: TRBJ2-6
v_gene: TRBV10-3
abundance: few
CDR3aa: CATTGTDFSGANVLTF
CDR3nt: TGTGCCACCACCGGGACAGACTTCTCTGGGGCCAACGTCCTGACTTTC

d_gene: TRBD1
j_gene: TRBJ1-6
v_gene: TRBV7-2
abundance: once
CDR3aa: CASSSPDRGVSPLHF
CDR3nt: TGTGCCAGCAGCTCCCCCGACAGGGGGGTTTCACCCCTCCACTTT

d_gene: -
j_gene: TRBJ1-2
v_gene: TRBV4-1
abundance: -
CDR3aa: CASSQDGGAGVYGYTF
CDR3nt: TGCGCCAGCAGCCAAGATGGGGGGGCGGGAGTCTATGGCTACACCTTC

d_gene: TRBD1
j_gene: TRBJ2-7
v_gene: TRBV28
abundance: once
CDR3aa: CASRAPGQSQEQYF
CDR3nt: TGTGCCAGCAGAGCACCGGGACAGAGTCAAGAGCAGTACTTC

d_gene: -
j_gene: TRBJ2-1
v_gene: TRBV18
abundance: -
CDR3aa: CASSPRLDEQFF
CDR3nt: TGTGCCAGCTCACCGCGACTTGATGAGCAGTTCTTC

d_gene: TRBD1
j_gene: TRBJ2-2
v_gene: TRBV18
abundance: -
CDR3aa: CASSPSRDSSYTGELFF
CDR3nt: TGTGCCAGCTCACCTTCTCGGGACAGCTCTTACACCGGGGAGCTGTTTTTT

d_gene: -
j_gene: TRBJ1-4
v_gene: TRBV30
abundance: -
CDR3aa: CAWRPGSSSNEKLFF
CDR3nt: TGTGCCTGGAGGCCTGGGAGCAGCTCCAATGAAAAACTGTTTTTT

d_gene: -
j_gene: TRBJ2-7
v_gene: TRBV4-1
abundance: -
CDR3aa: CASSQDPDMAYEQYF
CDR3nt: TGCGCCAGCAGCCAAGATCCCGACATGGCCTACGAGCAGTACTTC

d_gene: -
j_gene: TRBJ1-3
v_gene: TRBV5-6
abundance: -
CDR3aa: CASSTRQTVNTIYF
CDR3nt: TGTGCCAGCAGTACGAGACAGACGGTTAACACCATATATTTT

d_gene: -
j_gene: TRBJ1-2
v_gene: TRBV7-8
abundance: -
CDR3aa: CASSSSRGGNYGYTF
CDR3nt: TGTGCCAGCAGCTCCTCCCGGGGGGGGAACTATGGCTACACCTTC

d_gene: -
j_gene: TRBJ2-3
v_gene: TRBV9
abundance: once
CDR3aa: CASSVERVDTQYF
CDR3nt: TGTGCCAGCAGCGTAGAGCGGGTGGATACGCAGTATTTT

d_gene: TRBD1
j_gene: TRBJ2-5
v_gene: TRBV5-6
abundance: -
CDR3aa: CASSRTGSVETQYF
CDR3nt: TGTGCCAGCAGTCGGACAGGGAGTGTAGAGACCCAGTACTTC

d_gene: TRBD1
j_gene: TRBJ1-1
v_gene: TRBV10-3
abundance: -
CDR3aa: CAPEGTGDAIEAFF
CDR3nt: TGTGCCCCCGAGGGGACAGGTGACGCTATTGAAGCTTTCTTT

d_gene: TRBD1
j_gene: TRBJ1-1
v_gene: TRBV6-5
abundance: -
CDR3aa: CASSYSKGANTEAFF
CDR3nt: TGTGCCAGCAGTTACTCAAAGGGGGCGAACACTGAAGCTTTCTTT

d_gene: -
j_gene: TRBJ1-4
v_gene: TRBV7-9
abundance: -
CDR3aa: CASSPPGLNEKLFF
CDR3nt: TGTGCCAGCAGCCCCCCCGGTCTTAATGAAAAACTGTTTTTT

d_gene: -
j_gene: TRBJ2-7
v_gene: TRBV7-9
abundance: -
CDR3aa: CASSFVGRSSQLDF
CDR3nt: TGTGCCAGCAGCTTCGTGGGGAGATCCTCCCAGCTTGATTTC

d_gene: TRBD1
j_gene: TRBJ1-4
v_gene: TRBV7-4
abundance: -
CDR3aa: CASSSRQGTNEKLFF
CDR3nt: TGTGCCAGCAGCTCCCGACAGGGTACTAATGAAAAACTGTTTTTT

d_gene: -
j_gene: TRBJ1-2
v_gene: TRBV4-2
abundance: once
CDR3aa: CASSQEGRKYGYTF
CDR3nt: TGTGCCAGCAGCCAAGAAGGCAGGAAATATGGCTACACCTTC

d_gene: TRBD2
j_gene: TRBJ2-3
v_gene: TRBV3-1/TRBV3-2
abundance: -
CDR3aa: CASSQDPAGGTDTQYF
CDR3nt: TGTGCCAGCAGCCAAGATCCAGCGGGGGGAACAGATACGCAGTATTTT

d_gene: -
j_gene: TRBJ1-2
v_gene: TRBV19
abundance: -
CDR3aa: CASSLDLNYGYTF
CDR3nt: TGTGCCAGTAGTTTAGATTTAAACTATGGCTACACCTTC

d_gene: -
j_gene: TRBJ1-1
v_gene: TRBV10-3
abundance: -
CDR3aa: CAIRKAGLNTEAFF
CDR3nt: TGTGCCATCAGAAAAGCAGGACTCAACACTGAAGCTTTCTTT

d_gene: TRBD1
j_gene: TRBJ2-7
v_gene: TRBV13
abundance: -
CDR3aa: CASSPRGQWSYEQYF
CDR3nt: TGTGCCAGCAGCCCAAGGGGGCAATGGTCCTACGAGCAGTACTTC

d_gene: TRBD1
j_gene: TRBJ2-5
v_gene: TRBV2
abundance: -
CDR3aa: CATGQGIVRAQYF
CDR3nt: TGTGCCACAGGACAGGGTATAGTTCGAGCCCAGTACTTC

d_gene: TRBD2
j_gene: TRBJ2-1
v_gene: TRBV11-2
abundance: -
CDR3aa: CASSLLAGGHNEQFF
CDR3nt: TGTGCCAGCAGCTTACTAGCGGGGGGGCATAATGAGCAGTTCTTC

d_gene: -
j_gene: TRBJ1-5
v_gene: TRBV21-1
abundance: -
CDR3aa: CASSEPLGQGGNQPQHF
CDR3nt: TGTGCCAGCAGCGAGCCCCTCGGACAGGGGGGCAATCAGCCCCAGCATTTT

d_gene: -
j_gene: TRBJ2-4
v_gene: TRBV29-1
abundance: -
CDR3aa: CSVETLTGRNIQYF
CDR3nt: TGCAGCGTTGAAACCTTGACAGGCCGGAACATTCAGTACTTC

d_gene: -
j_gene: TRBJ2-7
v_gene: TRBV11-2
abundance: -
CDR3aa: CASTFDGGGIRGEQYF
CDR3nt: TGTGCCAGCACCTTCGATGGTGGGGGCATCAGGGGCGAGCAGTACTTC

d_gene: -
j_gene: TRBJ2-7
v_gene: TRBV6-1
abundance: -
CDR3aa: CASSEGGNEQYF
CDR3nt: TGTGCCAGCAGTGAAGGAGGGAACGAGCAGTACTTC

d_gene: TRBD1
j_gene: TRBJ2-6
v_gene: TRBV27
abundance: -
CDR3aa: CASSLWGQGDSGANVLTF
CDR3nt: TGTGCCAGCAGTTTATGGGGACAGGGGGACTCTGGGGCCAACGTCCTGACTTTC

d_gene: TRBD2
j_gene: TRBJ2-5
v_gene: TRBV4-2
abundance: -
CDR3aa: CASSQPSGGAGETQYF
CDR3nt: TGTGCCAGCAGCCAACCTAGCGGGGGGGCCGGAGAGACCCAGTACTTC

d_gene: -
j_gene: TRBJ1-6
v_gene: TRBV7-2
abundance: -
CDR3aa: CASSLDAGAYNSPLHF
CDR3nt: TGTGCCAGCAGCTTAGACGCGGGTGCCTATAATTCACCCCTCCACTTT

d_gene: -
j_gene: TRBJ1-1
v_gene: TRBV7-2
abundance: -
CDR3aa: CASSFPRNTEAFF
CDR3nt: TGTGCCAGCAGCTTCCCGAGAAACACTGAAGCTTTCTTT

d_gene: TRBD2
j_gene: TRBJ2-1
v_gene: TRBV20-1
abundance: -
CDR3aa: CSASGSGGPEQFF
CDR3nt: TGCAGTGCTAGTGGTAGCGGGGGGCCTGAGCAGTTCTTC

d_gene: -
j_gene: TRBJ1-6
v_gene: TRBV19
abundance: -
CDR3aa: CASSIRTPPNSPLHF
CDR3nt: TGTGCCAGTAGTATACGCACTCCTCCTAATTCACCCCTCCACTTT

d_gene: TRBD1
j_gene: TRBJ1-2
v_gene: TRBV6-5
abundance: -
CDR3aa: CASSIGTAYGYTF
CDR3nt: TGTGCCAGCAGTATCGGGACAGCCTATGGCTACACCTTC

d_gene: -
j_gene: TRBJ1-6
v_gene: TRBV4-2
abundance: -
CDR3aa: CASSQDGTVAPLHF
CDR3nt: TGTGCCAGCAGCCAAGATGGGACTGTAGCACCCCTCCACTTT

d_gene: TRBD2
j_gene: TRBJ2-3
v_gene: TRBV6-2/TRBV6-3
abundance: few
CDR3aa: CASSYWRGDTDTQYF
CDR3nt: TGTGCCAGCAGTTACTGGCGGGGGGACACAGATACGCAGTATTTT

d_gene: TRBD1
j_gene: TRBJ2-1
v_gene: TRBV7-2
abundance: few
CDR3aa: CASSAGQGGEQFF
CDR3nt: TGTGCCAGCAGCGCGGGACAGGGAGGTGAGCAGTTCTTC

d_gene: TRBD1
j_gene: TRBJ1-2
v_gene: TRBV25-1
abundance: -
CDR3aa: CASSDPRQGMGGYTF
CDR3nt: TGTGCCAGCAGTGACCCGAGACAGGGAATGGGAGGCTACACCTTC

d_gene: -
j_gene: TRBJ1-5
v_gene: TRBV18
abundance: -
CDR3aa: CASSPPGGQGQPQHF
CDR3nt: TGTGCCAGCTCACCACCGGGGGGGCAGGGTCAGCCCCAGCATTTT

d_gene: -
j_gene: TRBJ1-1
v_gene: TRBV6-4
abundance: -
CDR3aa: CASHARAGGNTEAFF
CDR3nt: TGTGCCAGCCATGCGCGTGCGGGTGGGAACACTGAAGCTTTCTTT

d_gene: -
j_gene: TRBJ1-2
v_gene: TRBV13
abundance: -
CDR3aa: CASSFSGNGYTF
CDR3nt: TGTGCCAGCAGCTTCTCGGGGAATGGCTACACCTTC